What follows are 10 T cell receptor beta chains derived from one specimen sequenced in a study of blood T cell repertoires in COVID-19. The data were produced by immunoSEQ multiplex PCR, yet TCRdb's version contains in-frame clones alone and is incomplete. The sample lists 50,000 to 80,000 clones, more than 80% occurring once. The sample consisted of peripheral blood. The receptors shown here come from a woman older than 75 with active COVID-19.

The rearrangement links TRBV29-1 to TRBJ2-1; D is perhaps TRBD2 (6 bases). The V end lost 7 bases, the J end lost 9 bases, and 13 bases lay between the germline ends. The CDR3 totals 11 residues. Per germline, CDR1 SQVTM and CDR2 ANQGSEA. DNA of the CDR3: TGCAGCGCTAGACTAGTAGCTGAGCAGTTCTTC. Encoded protein: CSARLVAEQFF.

The chain has TRBV18 and TRBJ2-7; 9 positions match TRBD2. The length of the CDR3 is 16 residues. With V trimmed by 6 bases and J by 5 bases, 14 bases remained unmatched. The germline gives CDR1 KGHSH, CDR2 LQKENI. Here the CDR3 DNA reads TGTGCCAGCTCCTTAGCGGGAGTAGTCTCTTTTAACGAGCAGTACTTC. This codes for CASSLAGVVSFNEQYF.

The V call is TRBV2, the J call TRBJ2-1, with 10 nucleotides matching TRBD2. Germline V gives CDR1 SNHLY, CDR2 FYNNEI. The CDR3 length is 15 residues. J gave up 6 bases and V 6 bases, and 8 bases lay outside the gene matches. The CDR3 is CASSGSGRSGNEQFF. The CDR3 bases are TGTGCCAGCAGCGGTAGCGGGAGGTCTGGCAATGAGCAGTTCTTC.

This rearrangement joins TRBV11-2 to TRBJ1-1, with a weak D call TRBD1 (6 bases). Trimming stripped 1 base from V and 6 bases from J, with 18 bases between. CDR3 length: 16 residues. In germline, CDR1 is SGHAT, CDR2 FQNNGV. The CDR3 region is CASSLVYRDAFPEAFF. The CDR3 DNA reads TGTGCCAGCAGCTTAGTTTACAGGGATGCCTTCCCTGAAGCTTTCTTT.

This clone was seen a single time. The chain employs TRBV11-2 and TRBJ2-7, with TRBD2 as a possible D gene (6 bases). The germline V gene encodes CDR1 SGHAT and CDR2 FQNNGV. Trimming stripped 1 base from V and 5 bases from J, with 9 bases between. The length of the CDR3 is 13 residues. CDR3: CASSLVWGDEQYF. In DNA, the CDR3 is TGTGCCAGCAGCTTAGTCTGGGGGGACGAGCAGTACTTC.

This chain links TRBV2 with TRBJ1-3; D ambiguous. CDR3 length: 14 amino acids. V dropped 9 bases and J dropped 0 bases, with 12 bases sitting between them. Per germline, CDR1 SNHLY and CDR2 FYNNEI. As DNA, the CDR3 is TGTGCCAGTACCGTCGAGGGCTCTGGAAACACCATATATTTT. Its translation is CASTVEGSGNTIYF.

DNA for the CDR3: TGTGCCAGCAGCAAGGACAGGGGAGGCTATGGCTACACCTTC. As protein: CASSKDRGGYGYTF. This chain links TRBV11-2 with TRBJ1-2, with 9 positions matching TRBD1. Looked up from germline, CDR1 is SGHAT and CDR2 is FQNNGV. Unmatched junction bases numbered 5, after V lost 5 bases and J lost 4 bases. The CDR3 has 14 amino acids.

The V gene is TRBV7-9, the J gene TRBJ1-3, with D uncertain. The length of the CDR3 is 15 residues. Germline V gene data show CDR1 as SEHNR and CDR2 as FQNEAQ (reference sequence). V lost 5 bases and J lost 0, with 11 bases in between. The CDR3 nucleotides read TGTGCCAGCAGCCGGGGAGTATCCTCTGGAAACACCATATATTTT. This translates into CASSRGVSSGNTIYF.

The V and J genes are TRBV2 and TRBJ2-7; TRBD1 matches 7 bases. This CDR3 comprises 17 residues. Germline V gene lookup returns CDR1 SNHLY and CDR2 FYNNEI. Trimming cost V 7 bases and J 2 bases; bases outside gene matches: 17. The CDR3 coding sequence is TGTGCCAGCACCGAAAGGGGGCAAGGGGCCATAACCTACGAGCAGTACGTC. Protein sequence: CASTERGQGAITYEQYV.

This clone was detected once. Here the CDR3 DNA reads TGTGCCAGCAGTTCGGACCTCCGCCGGGGCGGGGAGCTGTTTTTT. This translates into CASSSDLRRGGELFF. The rearrangement uses TRBV6-6 and TRBJ2-2; a possible D gene is TRBD2 (5 bases). CDR1 and CDR2 (germline): MNHNY, SVGAGI (reference sequence). V gave up 4 bases and J gave up 7 bases, with 16 bases separating them. CDR3 length equals 15 residues.